Listed here are 32 T cell receptor beta chains from one sample, sequenced in a study of early T cells in non-severe SARS-CoV-2 infection. Each CDR3 protein is one row after TCRdb ran MiXCR on the 5' RACE reads. In the table there are tens of thousands of distinct CDR3 sequences, under 5.5% of which are singletons. This sample comprised whole blood, obtained at baseline. The origin of the receptors is an adult who was a healthcare worker with PCR-confirmed SARS-CoV-2 infection or an uninfected control (not recorded which).

This clonotype was observed many times. The chain combines TRBV7-8 with TRBJ2-7, with a possible D match to TRBD2 (6 bases). Germline CDR1 is SGHVS and CDR2 is FQNEAQ. The CDR3 contains 15 residues. Trimming stripped 4 bases from V and 3 bases from J, with 16 bases between. The CDR3 DNA reads TGTGCCAGCAGCTCCCGTTGGAGGGACGGCTACGAGCAGTACTTC. Its protein is CASSSRWRDGYEQYF. Based on the CDR3 plus reference TRBV7-8 and TRBJ2-7, the full variable domain is GAGVSQSPRYKVAKRGQDVALRCDPISGHVSLFWYQQALGQGPEFLTYFQNEAQLDKSGLPSDRFFAERPEGSVSTLKIQRTQQEDSAVYLCASSSRWRDGYEQYFGPGTRLTVT.

This clonotype was seen many times. V gene TRBV20-1 combines with J gene TRBJ2-1; 8 bases are shared with TRBD1. The V segment lost 3 bases and the J segment 10 bases; nucleotides outside the gene matches: 8. The CDR3 contains 13 residues. Germline values: CDR1 DFQATT, CDR2 SNEGSKA (reference sequence). CDR3 in amino acids: CSASFPGGYEQFF. CDR3 bases: TGCAGTGCTAGTTTTCCAGGGGGCTACGAGCAGTTCTTC.

This clonotype was seen at least ten times. V and J are TRBV5-4 and TRBJ1-1; D not resolved. V was trimmed by 4 bases and J by 3 bases, leaving 4 bases between them. The CDR3 has 11 amino acids. Germline-derived CDR1 and CDR2 are SGHNT and YYREEE (reference sequence). CDR3 DNA sequence: TGTGCCAGCAGCGAATACACTGAAGCTTTCTTT. Translated, it gives CASSEYTEAFF. The entire variable domain, with the rest obtained from reference TRBV5-4 and TRBJ1-1, is as follows: ETGVTQSPTHLIKTRGQQVTLRCSSQSGHNTVSWYQQALGQGPQFIFQYYREEENGRGNFPPRFSGLQFPNYSSELNVNALELDDSALYLCASSEYTEAFFGQGTRLTVV.

This clonotype showed up many times. This chain uses TRBV12-3 or TRBV12-4 with TRBJ2-1; D is ambiguous. V was pared by 6 bases and J by 2 bases, with 23 bases between. There are 18 residues in the CDR3. The CDR3 sequence: CASRGLSGGDFAYNEQFF. The CDR3 nucleotides are TGTGCCAGCAGGGGCCTAAGTGGCGGAGATTTTGCCTACAATGAGCAGTTCTTC.

This clonotype came up many times. The chain's CDR3 is CASSPPNLGVGLNTEAFF. The CDR3 DNA follows: TGTGCCAGCTCACCACCTAATTTAGGGGTCGGTTTGAACACTGAAGCTTTCTTT. V is TRBV18 and J is TRBJ1-1; the D gene is possibly TRBD1 (5 bases). CDR3 length: 18 amino acids. V was cut by 0 bases and J by 0 bases, with 17 bases left in between. Germline loops: CDR1 KGHSH, CDR2 LQKENI.

This clonotype was detected many times. The chain recombines TRBV24-1 with TRBJ2-6; D is unresolved. CDR3 length equals 15 residues. CDR1 KGHDR and CDR2 SFDVKD come from the germline V gene. Trimming stripped 2 bases from V and 0 bases from J, with 4 bases between. CDR3 in DNA: TGTGCCACCAGTGATTGGGGCTCTGGGGCCAACGTCCTGACTTTC. This codes for CATSDWGSGANVLTF.

With regard to this clonotype: This may be a read error, as it is one base from a much larger clone. The chain combines TRBV18 with TRBJ2-5; TRBD1 aligns across 7 bases. CDR3 length: 17 amino acids. The germline CDR1 and CDR2 sequences are KGHSH and LQKENI. As DNA, the CDR3 is TGTGTCAGCTCACAACTACCGGGACAGACCTTCCAAGAGACCCAGTACTTC. Translating it yields CVSSQLPGQTFQETQYF.

This clonotype has a count of ten or more. This chain joins TRBV7-9 and TRBJ2-7; tentative D call: TRBD2 (6 bases). Germline V CDR1 and CDR2: SEHNR, FQNEAQ (reference sequence). Trimming pared 7 bases from V and 0 bases from J, leaving 13 bases between. The CDR3 is 14 residues long. CDR3 amino acids: CASTHRRDSYEQYF. The DNA of the CDR3 is TGTGCCAGCACCCACAGGAGGGACTCCTACGAGCAGTACTTC.

This clonotype was observed many times. This sequence joins TRBV7-2 and TRBJ2-3, with TRBD1 matching over 9 bases. Germline V gene sequence: CDR1 SGHTA, CDR2 FQGNSA. The CDR3 length is 15 residues. With 6 bases clipped from V and 4 bases from J, the junction kept 8 bases outside the gene matches. CDR3 DNA: TGTGCCAGCAGTCCGGACAGGGGAAGGGCAGATACGCAGTATTTT. This sequence encodes CASSPDRGRADTQYF.

Many counts were recorded for this clonotype. This rearrangement joins TRBV4-2 to TRBJ2-7; a weak D match, TRBD2 (6 bases). The CDR3 has 17 amino acids. Germline CDR1 reads LGHNA; CDR2 reads YNFKEQ. Trimming pared 5 bases from V and 1 base from J, leaving 21 bases between. The CDR3 DNA follows: TGTGCCAGCAGCTCCGACCCTACTCCCGGGGGTTCCTACGAGCAGTACTTC. This translates into CASSSDPTPGGSYEQYF.

This clonotype showed up many times. The gene calls are TRBV20-1 and TRBJ2-7, with 8 bases aligning to TRBD2. J lost 1 base, V lost 5 bases, and 10 bases had no gene match. The germline V gene encodes CDR1 DFQATT and CDR2 SNEGSKA (reference sequence). The CDR3 consists of 15 residues. CDR3 loop: CSAEGVAGGSYEQYF. The CDR3 region has the DNA TGCAGTGCTGAAGGCGTGGCGGGAGGTTCCTACGAGCAGTACTTC.

This clonotype was recorded at least ten times. V gene TRBV6-5 combines with J gene TRBJ1-6; D remains unclear. The CDR3 contains 14 residues. Germline CDR1 MNHEY, CDR2 SVGAGI. V lost 7 bases to trimming and J lost 7 bases, with 14 bases between them. The CDR3 sequence: CASTYHPPNSPLHF. DNA of the CDR3: TGTGCCAGCACCTACCACCCCCCCAATTCACCCCTCCACTTT.

On this clonotype: One end of the junction does not line up with germline, which may come from a read error. This rearrangement joins TRBV6-5 to TRBJ2-1; D is tentatively TRBD1 or TRBD2 (5 bases each). Germline V gene lookup returns CDR1 MNHEY and CDR2 SVGAGI. The CDR3 consists of 12 residues. For the CDR3, the DNA is TGTGCCAGCAGTTACACCGGGACCTCAGAGGTCTTC. Translating gives CASSYTGTSEVF.

This clonotype was counted a few times. The CDR3 protein is CASSEPAGGLGEQYF. For the CDR3, the DNA is TGTGCCAGCAGTGAACCAGCGGGAGGCTTGGGGGAGCAGTACTTC. The rearrangement joins TRBV6-6 to TRBJ2-7; the match to TRBD2 covers 9 bases. The CDR3 has 15 amino acids. CDR1 and CDR2 from the germline V gene are MNHNY and SVGAGI (reference sequence). J was trimmed by 7 bases and V by 5 bases; bases with no gene match: 12.

This clonotype was seen ten or more times. The V gene is TRBV7-9, the J gene TRBJ1-5, with no clear D. Trimming took 5 bases from V and 0 from J, leaving 20 bases between them. Germline CDR1 is SEHNR and CDR2 is FQNEAQ (reference sequence). The CDR3 totals 18 residues. CDR3 loop: CASSIPSRSLYSNQPQHF. DNA for the CDR3: TGTGCCAGCAGCATTCCGTCGCGAAGCCTGTATAGCAATCAGCCCCAGCATTTT.

The gene calls are TRBV11-2 and TRBJ2-1; 7 bases match TRBD2. The CDR3 spans 15 residues. Germline V gives CDR1 SGHAT, CDR2 FQNNGV. V shed 6 bases and J 7 bases; nucleotides not matched to a gene: 12. CDR3: CASSSLGGVMNEQFF. The CDR3 DNA follows: TGTGCCAGCAGTTCATTGGGGGGGGTGATGAATGAGCAGTTCTTC. The whole variable domain, remainder taken from reference TRBV11-2 and TRBJ2-1, is EAGVAQSPRYKIIEKRQSVAFWCNPISGHATLYWYQQILGQGPKLLIQFQNNGVVDDSQLPKDRFSAERLKGVDSTLKIQPAKLEDSAVYLCASSSLGGVMNEQFFGPGTRLTVL.

This clonotype was recorded at least ten times. This chain's CDR3 is CASSQGTSGYNEQFF. CDR3 sequence (DNA): TGCGCCAGCAGCCAAGGGACTAGCGGATACAATGAGCAGTTCTTC. This chain links TRBV4-1 with TRBJ2-1; TRBD2 matches at 10 bases. Germline loops: CDR1 MGHRA, CDR2 YSYEKL. This CDR3 contains 15 residues. V lost 1 base to trimming and J lost 4 bases; unmatched junction nucleotides: 1.

This clonotype was seen many times. This chain uses TRBV9 with TRBJ1-1; maybe TRBD1 (5 bases). V shed 5 bases and J shed 1 base, with 9 bases lying between them. Germline loops: CDR1 SGDLS, CDR2 YYNGEE. The CDR3 totals 13 residues. The CDR3 bases are TGTGCCAGCAGGACAGCAGAGAACACTGAAGCTTTCTTT. This sequence encodes CASRTAENTEAFF.

This clonotype was observed at least ten times. The V gene is TRBV29-1, the J gene TRBJ1-3; D is uncertain. The CDR3 runs to 13 residues. The germline V and J ends were trimmed by 3 bases and 3 bases, with 9 bases remaining between them. Looked up from germline, CDR1 is SQVTM and CDR2 is ANQGSEA. Here the CDR3 reads CSVEAEHGNTIYF. The CDR3 DNA reads TGCAGCGTTGAGGCAGAACATGGAAACACCATATATTTT.

The sample holds many counts of this clonotype. The chain uses TRBV7-3 and TRBJ2-1; 11 positions agree with TRBD1. Germline values: CDR1 SGHTA, CDR2 FQGTGA. The junction had 2 bases not matched to a gene; V was cut back by 1 base and J by 6 bases. This CDR3 is 15 amino acids long. Here the CDR3 reads CASSLRTGGLNEQFF. CDR3 DNA: TGTGCCAGCAGCTTAAGGACAGGGGGCCTCAATGAGCAGTTCTTC.

Ten or more counts support this clonotype. V and J are TRBV14 and TRBJ2-4, with no clear D. Trimming removed 4 bases from V and 1 base from J, with 14 bases in between. CDR1 SGHDN and CDR2 FVKESK come from the germline V gene. CDR3 length: 16 residues. The CDR3 DNA is TGTGCCAGCAGCCCCACTATTCAATTGGCCAAAAACATTCAGTACTTC. Amino acids: CASSPTIQLAKNIQYF.

This clonotype was seen at least ten times. The chain links TRBV5-4 to TRBJ1-6; D possibly corresponds to TRBD1 (5 bases). With 3 bases removed from V and 7 bases from J, the gap between germline ends came to 17 bases. The CDR3 contains 16 residues. Germline CDR1 is SGHNT and CDR2 is YYREEE (reference sequence). CDR3: CASSSYSQGVNSPLHF. The CDR3 DNA follows: TGTGCCAGCAGCTCCTACTCTCAGGGTGTCAATTCACCCCTCCACTTT.

This clonotype was detected ten times or more. This chain joins TRBV15 and TRBJ2-7; maybe TRBD1 (5 bases). This CDR3 is built from 12 residues. CDR1 and CDR2 from the germline V gene are LNHNV and YYDKDF (reference sequence). Trimming removed 5 bases from V and 4 bases from J, with 9 bases in between. The CDR3 DNA reads as TGTGCCACCAGCCGGACACGATACGAGCAGTACTTC. Translating gives CATSRTRYEQYF. The full variable domain, its missing parts supplied by reference TRBV15 and TRBJ2-7, is DAMVIQNPRYQVTQFGKPVTLSCSQTLNHNVMYWYQQKSSQAPKLLFHYYDKDFNNEADTPDNFQSRRPNTSFCFLDIRSPGLGDTAMYLCATSRTRYEQYFGPGTRLTVT.

This clonotype has ten or more counts. The chain employs TRBV10-3 and TRBJ2-2, with D unresolved. V dropped 5 bases and J dropped 8 bases, with 15 bases sitting between them. The V gene's germline CDR1 is ENHRY and CDR2 SYGVKD. The CDR3 consists of 14 residues. The DNA for the CDR3 is TGTGCCATCAGTACTCAGTCGCCCGGAGGGGAGCTGTTTTTT. Translation: CAISTQSPGGELFF.

Many counts were recorded for this clonotype. V is TRBV6-2 or TRBV6-3 and J is TRBJ2-5; 11 nucleotides align to TRBD1. The CDR3 extends over 15 amino acids. From germline, CDR1 is MNHEY and CDR2 SVGEGT. J was trimmed by 1 base and V by 6 bases; bases with no gene match: 4. The CDR3 DNA follows: TGTGCCAGCAGAGACGGGACAGGGGGCCAAGAGACCCAGTACTTC. Its protein is CASRDGTGGQETQYF.

This clonotype was observed a handful of times. J is TRBJ2-5 and V is TRBV7-2; 10 nucleotides align to TRBD1. The CDR3 is 17 amino acids. V trimming: 5 bases; J trimming: 7 bases; junction bases outside the gene matches: 16. Looked up from germline, CDR1 is SGHTA and CDR2 is FQGNSA. The CDR3 here is CASSPYRTGGGLGTQYF. The CDR3, as DNA: TGTGCCAGCAGCCCGTACAGGACAGGGGGAGGCCTAGGGACCCAGTACTTC. Full variable domain (rest looked up from reference TRBV7-2 and TRBJ2-5): GAGVSQSPSNKVTEKGKDVELRCDPISGHTALYWYRQSLGQGLEFLIYFQGNSAPDKSGLPSDRFSAERTGGSVSTLTIQRTQQEDSAVYLCASSPYRTGGGLGTQYFGPGTRLLVL.

Sample share makes this clonotype medium-sized. The chain has TRBV24-1 and TRBJ2-1; D might be TRBD1 (6 bases). CDR1 is KGHDR, CDR2 SFDVKD, per germline. Trimming removed 0 bases from V and 4 bases from J, with 9 bases in between. This CDR3 spans 15 amino acids. CDR3 nucleotides: TGTGCCACCAGTGATTTGAAGACAGGTTACAATGAGCAGTTCTTC. This translates into CATSDLKTGYNEQFF.

In this sample, this clonotype turned up many times. This rearrangement joins TRBV5-1 to TRBJ2-1; 16 bases are shared with TRBD2. The CDR3 is 17 residues long. Germline V CDR1 and CDR2: SGHRS, YFSETQ. V gave up 4 bases and J gave up 4 bases; unmatched junction bases: 5. This chain's CDR3 is CASSAPGLAGGYNEQFF. CDR3 DNA: TGCGCCAGCAGCGCGCCGGGACTAGCGGGAGGGTACAATGAGCAGTTCTTC.

This chain joins TRBV6-1 and TRBJ1-6; possibly TRBD1 for D (5 bases). Trimming shortened V by 7 bases and J by 7 bases, and 17 bases separated the two germline ends. Per germline, CDR1 MNHNS and CDR2 SASEGT. This CDR3 has 15 residues. CDR3 loop: CASKFSGFRNSPLHF. The DNA for the CDR3 is TGTGCCAGCAAATTTTCAGGGTTTCGCAATTCACCCCTCCACTTT.

This clonotype was recorded at least ten times. The chain carries TRBV2 and TRBJ2-1; possibly TRBD1 for D (6 bases). Trimming removed 6 bases at V and 12 bases at J, with 15 bases between. This CDR3 is built from 12 residues. Germline CDR1 SNHLY, CDR2 FYNNEI. CDR3 residues: CASSPQGLMQFF. In nucleotides, the CDR3 is TGTGCCAGCAGCCCCCAGGGGTTGATGCAGTTCTTC.

This clonotype was recorded at least ten times. This rearrangement joins TRBV9 to TRBJ2-3; 11 nucleotides align to TRBD2. Trimming cost V 3 bases and J 3 bases; bases outside gene matches: 3. Germline assignment: CDR1 SGDLS and CDR2 YYNGEE. This CDR3 spans 15 amino acids. CDR3 DNA: TGTGCCAGCAGCGCGGGGACTAGCGGAACAGATACGCAGTATTTT. Translating gives CASSAGTSGTDTQYF.

This clonotype came up many times. CDR3 sequence (DNA): TGTGCCACCACCCAAGGGACAGGGGATGGCTACACCTTC. Its protein product is CATTQGTGDGYTF. The V gene is TRBV15, the J gene TRBJ1-2; 10 bases match TRBD1. Germline CDR1 and CDR2: LNHNV and YYDKDF (reference sequence). With 7 bases clipped from V and 6 bases from J, the junction kept 5 bases outside the gene matches. This CDR3 comprises 13 residues.